Detailed here is one T cell receptor (beta chain). Other nucleotide sequences from this sample produce the same CDR3. How the authors handled the data: Amplification of reference gene primers was used by the study to estimate nucleated cell counts. Profiled with immunoSEQ multiplex PCR; TCRdb holds only in-frame clones, not every one. Clonal size and the V and J genes are those of that table, whereas D and trimming came from the DNA. Of 430,000 or so clones in the sample, 70% to 90% were seen once. The source of the sample is a study of blood T cell repertoires in COVID-19. Whole-study context: The United States, Italy and Spain provided the acute and convalescent COVID-19 samples.

Germline V gene lookup returns CDR1 MRHNA and CDR2 SNTAGT. This CDR3 comprises 15 residues. With 0 bases removed from V and 2 bases from J, the gap between germline ends came to 10 bases. This chain links TRBV6-4 with TRBJ1-2, with D possibly being TRBD1 (5 bases). The sequencing input was peripheral blood. The receptor was isolated from a man aged 18 to 29 with COVID-19, enrolled during active disease. Here the CDR3 DNA reads TGTGCCAGCAGTGACTCCGGCGGGGACAACTATGGCTACACCTTC. Translating gives CASSDSGGDNYGYTF.